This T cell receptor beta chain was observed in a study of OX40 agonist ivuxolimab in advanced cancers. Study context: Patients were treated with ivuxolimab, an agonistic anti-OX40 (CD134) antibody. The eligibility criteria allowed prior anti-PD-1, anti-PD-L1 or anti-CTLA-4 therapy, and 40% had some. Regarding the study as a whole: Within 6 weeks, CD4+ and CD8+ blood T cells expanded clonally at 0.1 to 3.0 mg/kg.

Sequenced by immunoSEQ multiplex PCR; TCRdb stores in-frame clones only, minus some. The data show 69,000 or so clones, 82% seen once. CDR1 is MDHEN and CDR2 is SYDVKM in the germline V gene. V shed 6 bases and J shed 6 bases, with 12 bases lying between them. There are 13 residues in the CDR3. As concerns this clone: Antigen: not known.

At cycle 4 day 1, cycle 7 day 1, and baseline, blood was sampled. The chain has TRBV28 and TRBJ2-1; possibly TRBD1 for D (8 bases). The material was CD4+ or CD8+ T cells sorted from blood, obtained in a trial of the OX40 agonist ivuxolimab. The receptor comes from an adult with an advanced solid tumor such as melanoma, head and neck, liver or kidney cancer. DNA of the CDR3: TGTGCCAGCAGCTACAGGGGGGGCAATGAGCAGTTCTTC. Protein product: CASSYRGGNEQFF.